Below, 6 T cell receptor beta chains from the same sample are listed, as sequenced in a study of T cells after yellow fever vaccination. TCRdb itself ran the 5' RACE reads through MiXCR, one entry per CDR3 protein. The repertoire holds approximately 350,000 distinct CDR3 sequences, with around 10% as singletons. The material sequenced was PBMCs, taken on the day of the first yellow fever vaccination. Every receptor here comes from a man younger than 35 who received the YFV17D yellow fever vaccine.

This clonotype was found a few times. The chain links TRBV5-6 to TRBJ1-4; tentatively, D is TRBD1 (6 bases). Germline V gene data show CDR1 as SGHDT and CDR2 as YYEEEE. V lost 5 bases and J 3 bases, leaving 11 bases between the germline ends. The CDR3 covers 14 residues. CDR3 residues: CASRGHGANEKLFF. The CDR3 region has the DNA TGTGCCAGCAGGGGACACGGTGCTAATGAAAAACTGTTTTTT.

J is TRBJ2-5 and V is TRBV28, with 8 bases identical to TRBD1. From germline, CDR1 is MDHEN and CDR2 SYDVKM. The CDR3 has 15 residues. The V segment lost 8 bases and the J segment 5 bases; nucleotides outside the gene matches: 13. The CDR3 sequence is CASGGQEPIRETQYF. The CDR3 DNA reads TGTGCCAGCGGGGGACAGGAACCCATTCGGGAGACCCAGTACTTC.

This clonotype was recorded many times. The chain links TRBV6-1 to TRBJ1-2; D remains unclear. The germline gives CDR1 MNHNS, CDR2 SASEGT. The V end was cut by 2 bases, the J end by 6 bases, with 4 bases between. CDR3 length: 11 amino acids. The chain's CDR3 is CASSEHDGYTF. As DNA, the CDR3 is TGTGCCAGCAGTGAACATGATGGCTACACCTTC.

This sequence joins TRBV29-1 and TRBJ2-2; 10 nucleotides match TRBD2. Germline CDR1 and CDR2: SQVTM and ANQGSEA. This CDR3 comprises 15 residues. J gave up 4 bases and V 7 bases, and 9 bases lay outside the gene matches. CDR3: CSAGSSGGFTGELFF. The CDR3 DNA sequence: TGCAGCGCTGGGTCTAGCGGGGGCTTCACCGGGGAGCTGTTTTTT.

This chain connects TRBV19 to TRBJ2-7; tentatively, D is TRBD1 (5 bases). The germline V gene encodes CDR1 LNHDA and CDR2 SQIVND (reference sequence). The germline V and J ends were trimmed by 6 bases and 0 bases, with 12 bases remaining between them. This CDR3 region has 14 residues. The CDR3 nucleotides are TGTGCCAGTAGAAAAAGGGGATCCTCCTACGAGCAGTACTTC. It encodes CASRKRGSSYEQYF.

J is TRBJ1-1 and V is TRBV29-1; the D gene is possibly TRBD1 (6 bases). The V gene's germline CDR1 is SQVTM and CDR2 ANQGSEA. The CDR3 has 15 residues. Trimming took 5 bases from V and 0 from J, leaving 16 bases between them. CDR3 amino acids: CSVIPWGGMNTEAFF. The CDR3 DNA sequence: TGCAGCGTTATTCCCTGGGGGGGCATGAACACTGAAGCTTTCTTT.